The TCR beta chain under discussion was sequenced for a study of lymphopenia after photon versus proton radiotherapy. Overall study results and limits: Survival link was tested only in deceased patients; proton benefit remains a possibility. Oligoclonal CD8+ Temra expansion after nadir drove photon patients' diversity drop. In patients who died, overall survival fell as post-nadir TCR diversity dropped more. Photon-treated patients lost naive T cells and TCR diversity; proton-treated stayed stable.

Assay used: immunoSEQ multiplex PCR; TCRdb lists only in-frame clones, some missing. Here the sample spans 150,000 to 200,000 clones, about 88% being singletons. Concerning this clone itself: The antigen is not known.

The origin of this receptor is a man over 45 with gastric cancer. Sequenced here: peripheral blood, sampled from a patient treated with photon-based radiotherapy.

The CDR3 spells CASRARVHDGYTF. CDR3 coding DNA: TGTGCCAGCAGGGCCCGAGTCCACGATGGCTACACCTTC. The V and J genes are TRBV5-4 and TRBJ1-2; D call uncertain. This CDR3 contains 13 residues. Germline CDR1 and CDR2: SGHNT and YYREEE (reference sequence). V lost 5 bases to trimming and J lost 6 bases, with 14 bases between them.